These 10 T cell receptor beta chains originate from one sample sequenced in a study of T-cell memory formation after mild COVID-19. TCRdb analysed the 5' RACE reads with MiXCR anew, one entry per CDR3 protein. This sample carries 350,000 to 450,000 distinct CDR3 sequences, around 30% of them seen once, and the ten largest clones take roughly 13%. The sequenced sample consisted of PBMCs or a T cell subset sorted from them (not recorded which). These receptors came from an adult woman who had mild COVID-19 (a few samples of this study predate the infection). Cell type and time point are not known.

This clonotype was seen a few times. The rearrangement joins TRBV7-2 to TRBJ2-5; D unclear. CDR1 and CDR2 from the germline V gene are SGHTA and FQGNSA. Between the trimmed V and J ends, which lost 1 base and 1 base, there was a span of 10 bases. The CDR3 loop spans 15 amino acids. Here the CDR3 reads CASSLVLGIQETQYF. The DNA of the CDR3 is TGTGCCAGCAGCTTAGTTTTGGGGATCCAAGAGACCCAGTACTTC.

This clonotype was seen a handful of times. V and J are TRBV20-1 and TRBJ1-4; TRBD1 agrees at 7 bases. The V segment lost 5 bases and the J segment 10 bases; nucleotides outside the gene matches: 16. CDR1 is DFQATT, CDR2 SNEGSKA, per germline (reference sequence). The CDR3 length is 15 residues. The CDR3 coding sequence is TGCAGTGCTCCCCCTAGACAGGGAGGAAGGGGAAAACTGTTTTTT. Its translation is CSAPPRQGGRGKLFF.

This clonotype was detected only a few times. This rearrangement joins TRBV6-2 or TRBV6-3 to TRBJ2-7, with D tentatively TRBD1 (6 bases). The CDR3 covers 15 residues. Germline assignment: CDR1 MNHEY and CDR2 SVGEGT. Trimming removed 2 bases at V and 2 bases at J, with 13 bases between. The CDR3 sequence: CASSYAGTRAYEQYF. CDR3 coding DNA: TGTGCCAGCAGTTACGCCGGGACAAGAGCCTACGAGCAGTACTTC.

The V call is TRBV27, the J call TRBJ1-6; D not certain. V lost 4 bases and J lost 8, with 18 bases in between. Per the germline V gene, CDR1 is MNHEY and CDR2 is SMNVEV (reference sequence). The CDR3 covers 16 residues. CDR3 bases: TGTGCCAGCAGTTCCCGGACCCTCGGAGGGCATTCACCCCTCCACTTT. This sequence encodes CASSSRTLGGHSPLHF.

The V gene is TRBV12-3 or TRBV12-4, the J gene TRBJ1-2; D call uncertain. This CDR3 has 16 residues. With 7 bases removed from V and 1 base from J, the gap between germline ends came to 19 bases. This CDR3 is CASITLRAKGNYGYTF. The CDR3 region has the DNA TGTGCCAGCATAACACTCCGGGCCAAGGGTAACTATGGCTACACCTTC.

This chain links TRBV7-8 with TRBJ2-3; no reliable D call. With 8 bases removed from V and 4 bases from J, the gap between germline ends came to 4 bases. Per germline, CDR1 SGHVS and CDR2 FQNEAQ. This CDR3 spans 10 amino acids. CDR3 protein: CASVSDTQYF. The CDR3 DNA sequence: TGTGCCAGCGTATCAGATACGCAGTATTTT.

This clonotype was recorded a few times. This chain links TRBV5-1 with TRBJ1-1, with D unresolved. The CDR3 contains 13 residues. Germline V CDR1 and CDR2: SGHRS, YFSETQ. V was trimmed by 5 bases and J by 5 bases, leaving 13 bases between them. CDR3 region: CASSNGFGTEAFF. The CDR3 DNA follows: TGCGCCAGCAGTAACGGGTTTGGTACTGAAGCTTTCTTT.

The chain combines TRBV7-2 with TRBJ1-1; 9 positions match TRBD1. V gave up 3 bases and J gave up 5 bases; unmatched junction bases: 7. This CDR3 is 15 amino acids long. Germline CDR1 and CDR2: SGHTA and FQGNSA. The CDR3 protein is CASSFRDREGTEAFF. The CDR3 DNA reads TGTGCCAGCAGCTTCAGGGACAGGGAGGGGACTGAAGCTTTCTTT.

There are a few counts of this clonotype. The J gene is TRBJ2-1, the V gene TRBV5-1, with TRBD1 identical over 12 bases. The V and J ends lost 5 bases and 9 bases, in that order; junction bases with no gene match: 9. Germline CDR1 and CDR2: SGHRS and YFSETQ. The CDR3 extends over 15 amino acids. The DNA of the CDR3 is TGCGCCAGCAGTTTGTCGGGACAGGGGGCAAGTGAGCAGTTCTTC. This sequence encodes CASSLSGQGASEQFF.

In its sample, this clonotype was seen a few times. The J gene is TRBJ2-7, the V gene TRBV12-3 or TRBV12-4, with D perhaps TRBD1 or TRBD2 (6 bases each). This CDR3 is 13 amino acids long. V was pared by 4 bases and J by 7 bases, with 14 bases between. CDR3 protein: CASSWAQGREQYF. The CDR3 bases are TGTGCCAGCAGTTGGGCCCAGGGGAGGGAGCAGTACTTC.